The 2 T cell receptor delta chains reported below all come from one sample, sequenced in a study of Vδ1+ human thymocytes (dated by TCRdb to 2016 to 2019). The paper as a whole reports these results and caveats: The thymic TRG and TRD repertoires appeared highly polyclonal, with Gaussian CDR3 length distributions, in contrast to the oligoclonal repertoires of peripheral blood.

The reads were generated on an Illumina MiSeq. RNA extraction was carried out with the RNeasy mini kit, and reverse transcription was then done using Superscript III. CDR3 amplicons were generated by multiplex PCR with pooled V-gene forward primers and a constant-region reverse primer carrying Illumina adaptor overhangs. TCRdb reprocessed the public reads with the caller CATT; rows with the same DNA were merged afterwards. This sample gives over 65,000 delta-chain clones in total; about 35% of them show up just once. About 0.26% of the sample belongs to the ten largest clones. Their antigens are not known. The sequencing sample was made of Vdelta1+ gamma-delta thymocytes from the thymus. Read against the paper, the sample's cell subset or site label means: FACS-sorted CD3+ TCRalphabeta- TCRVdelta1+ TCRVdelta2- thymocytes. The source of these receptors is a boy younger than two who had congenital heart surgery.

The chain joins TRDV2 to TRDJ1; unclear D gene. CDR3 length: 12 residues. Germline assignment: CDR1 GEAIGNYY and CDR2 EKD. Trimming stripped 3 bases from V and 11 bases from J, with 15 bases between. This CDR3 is CACDCRLSRLIF. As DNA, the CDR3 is TGTGCCTGTGACTGTCGACTATCCCGGCTCATCTTT.

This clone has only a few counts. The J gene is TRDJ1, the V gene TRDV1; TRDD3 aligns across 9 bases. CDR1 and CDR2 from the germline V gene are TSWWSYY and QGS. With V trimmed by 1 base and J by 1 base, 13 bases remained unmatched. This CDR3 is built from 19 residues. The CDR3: CALGEPAKGDTHGTDKLIF. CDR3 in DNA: TGTGCTCTTGGGGAACCGGCTAAGGGGGATACACACGGCACCGATAAACTCATCTTT.